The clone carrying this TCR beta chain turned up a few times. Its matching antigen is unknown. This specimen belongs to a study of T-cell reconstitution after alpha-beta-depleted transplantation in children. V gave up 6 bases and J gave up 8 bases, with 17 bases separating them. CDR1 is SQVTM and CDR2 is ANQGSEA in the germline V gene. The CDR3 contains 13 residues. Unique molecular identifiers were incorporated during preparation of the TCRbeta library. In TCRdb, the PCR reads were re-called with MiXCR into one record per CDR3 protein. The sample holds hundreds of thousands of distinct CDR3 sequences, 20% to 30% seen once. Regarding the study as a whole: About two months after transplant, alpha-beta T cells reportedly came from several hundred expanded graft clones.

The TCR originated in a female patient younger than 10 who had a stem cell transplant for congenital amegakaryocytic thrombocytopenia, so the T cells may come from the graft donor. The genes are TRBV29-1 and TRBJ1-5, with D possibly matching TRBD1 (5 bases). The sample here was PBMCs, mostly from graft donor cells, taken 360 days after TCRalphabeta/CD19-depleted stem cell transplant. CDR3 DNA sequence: TGCAGCGTCCTGCTCGACGGGGGAAAGCCCCAGCATTTT. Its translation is CSVLLDGGKPQHF.